A selection of T cell receptor beta chains follows, all from one sample in a study of T-cell reconstitution after alpha-beta-depleted transplantation in children. TCRdb ran MiXCR on the PCR reads and lists one entry per CDR3 protein. The table has about 490,000 distinct CDR3 sequences, 8% to 11% seen once. Material: PBMCs, obtained before TCRalphabeta/CD19-depleted stem cell transplant. Receptors originate from a child aged 2 to 10 with inherited bone marrow failure, due to receive a stem cell transplant. Each CDR3 is given with its conserved first and last residue. The order of the fields is V gene, D gene, clone size, J gene, CDR3 protein, CDR3 DNA. The D gene is left open where the match is weak. Rows give clone size only sometimes, using once, few, many, or a class for an expanded clone.

TRBV4-3,-,-,TRBJ1-5,CASSQGHDSNQPQHF,TGCGCCAGCAGCCAGGGACACGATAGCAATCAGCCCCAGCATTTT
TRBV20-1,-,-,TRBJ2-3,CCASILGATGITDTQYF,TGCTGTGCTAGTATCTTGGGGGCGACCGGGATCACAGATACGCAGTATTTT
TRBV10-1,TRBD1,-,TRBJ2-5,CASSEIAGGAETQYF,TGCGCCAGCAGTGAGATCGCAGGGGGCGCGGAGACCCAGTACTTC
TRBV23-1,-,-,TRBJ2-5,CASSQSSREGVQETQYF,TGCGCCAGCAGTCAATCAAGCAGGGAGGGGGTCCAAGAGACCCAGTACTTC
TRBV6-1,-,many,TRBJ2-1,CASSRGSLVYNEQFF,TGTGCCAGCAGTCGGGGGTCGCTTGTGTACAATGAGCAGTTCTTC
TRBV7-9,-,few,TRBJ1-6,CASSSGAQSYNSPLHF,TGTGCCAGCAGCTCGGGGGCGCAATCCTATAATTCACCCCTCCACTTT
TRBV2,-,-,TRBJ2-7,CASSEARGGTYEQYF,TGTGCCAGCAGTGAAGCGCGTGGGGGGACCTACGAGCAGTACTTC
TRBV27,TRBD1,-,TRBJ1-2,CASSLLDDRGNYGYTF,TGTGCCAGCAGTTTATTAGATGACAGGGGCAACTATGGCTACACCTTC
TRBV7-9,-,many,TRBJ1-1,CASALTGGLNTEAFF,TGTGCCAGCGCCTTAACCGGGGGCCTGAACACTGAAGCTTTCTTT
TRBV27,-,few,TRBJ1-2,CASSLGGKGGYTF,TGTGCCAGCAGTTTAGGAGGGAAGGGTGGCTACACCTTC
TRBV5-6,-,many,TRBJ2-7,CASSLGDGAYEQYF,TGTGCCAGCAGTTTAGGGGACGGCGCCTACGAGCAGTACTTC
TRBV12-3/TRBV12-4,-,many,TRBJ1-1,CASGQIRGTGTEAFF,TGTGCCAGCGGTCAAATCAGGGGAACGGGCACTGAAGCTTTCTTT
TRBV24-1,TRBD2,many,TRBJ2-1,CATSALTGGLGNEQFF,TGTGCCACCAGTGCCCTGACGGGAGGGCTTGGCAATGAGCAGTTCTTC
TRBV6-1,TRBD1,few,TRBJ2-7,CASSIRTGGYEQYF,TGTGCCAGCAGTATCCGGACAGGAGGCTACGAGCAGTACTTC
TRBV5-8,-,many,TRBJ2-1,CASSYWDHTQFF,TGTGCCAGCAGTTATTGGGACCATACCCAGTTCTTC
TRBV29-1,-,many,TRBJ2-7,CSVVEVPTYEQYF,TGCAGCGTTGTGGAGGTACCCACCTACGAGCAGTACTTC
TRBV24-1,-,many,TRBJ2-5,CATSDFGVQETQYF,TGTGCCACCAGTGATTTCGGCGTACAAGAGACCCAGTACTTC
TRBV25-1,TRBD2,many,TRBJ2-2,CASSNRDYPYTGELFF,TGTGCCAGCAGTAACCGGGACTACCCGTACACCGGGGAGCTGTTTTTT
TRBV27,TRBD1,many,TRBJ1-5,CASSFRQGDQPQHF,TGTGCCAGCAGTTTTAGACAGGGGGATCAGCCCCAGCATTTT
TRBV18,-,few,TRBJ2-1,CASSSSTDPSYNEQFF,TGTGCCAGCTCATCTTCGACAGATCCCTCCTACAATGAGCAGTTCTTC
TRBV12-3/TRBV12-4,TRBD1,-,TRBJ1-5,CASSLLDRAYQPQHF,TGTGCCAGCAGTTTATTAGACAGGGCCTATCAGCCCCAGCATTTT
TRBV7-2,TRBD2,many,TRBJ2-2,CASSLWSSGYTGELFF,TGTGCCAGCAGCTTATGGAGTAGCGGGTACACCGGGGAGCTGTTTTTT
TRBV6-5,TRBD2,many,TRBJ2-3,CASSYRGGTDTQYF,TGTGCCAGCAGTTACCGGGGGGGCACAGATACGCAGTATTTT
TRBV2,-,-,TRBJ1-1,CASSRQVPGDEAFF,TGTGCCAGCAGCCGACAGGTCCCAGGTGATGAAGCTTTCTTT